A selection of T cell receptor beta chains follows, all from one sample in a study of T cells in Graves' hyperthyroidism and ophthalmopathy. TCRdb called the multiplex PCR reads again in MiXCR, with one record for every CDR3 protein. The data show 300,000 to 450,000 distinct CDR3 sequences, with around 13% seen just once and 9.5% to 12% held by the top ten. The sample was blood. Receptors were obtained from a woman aged 55-75 years with Graves' hyperthyroidism. CDR3s include the opening cysteine and the closing phenylalanine or tryptophan. Each record gives: clone size, D gene, V gene, J gene, CDR3 protein, CDR3 DNA. D genes are given only for firm matches. Size is stated for part of the rows, as once, few or many counts, or as a class when the clone is expanded.

abundance: NA
d_gene: TRBD1
v_gene: TRBV30
j_gene: TRBJ2-1
CDR3aa: CACGTGGPYNEQFF
CDR3nt: TGTGCCTGCGGGACAGGGGGCCCCTACAATGAGCAGTTCTTC

abundance: few
d_gene: NA
v_gene: TRBV12-3/TRBV12-4
j_gene: TRBJ2-7
CDR3aa: CASSVVGAEQYF
CDR3nt: TGTGCCAGCAGTGTGGTAGGGGCCGAGCAGTACTTC

abundance: NA
d_gene: NA
v_gene: TRBV5-1
j_gene: TRBJ2-1
CDR3aa: CASSLGQSNNEQFF
CDR3nt: TGCGCCAGCAGCTTGGGCCAGAGTAACAATGAGCAGTTCTTC

abundance: NA
d_gene: TRBD2
v_gene: TRBV12-5
j_gene: TRBJ2-1
CDR3aa: CASVAGAGTSGSYEQFF
CDR3nt: TGTGCTAGCGTGGCGGGAGCCGGGACTAGCGGGAGTTATGAGCAGTTCTTC

abundance: NA
d_gene: NA
v_gene: TRBV20-1
j_gene: TRBJ2-7
CDR3aa: CSAPRTGSIEQYF
CDR3nt: TGCAGTGCGCCCCGGACGGGAAGTATTGAGCAGTACTTC

abundance: NA
d_gene: NA
v_gene: TRBV3-1
j_gene: TRBJ1-1
CDR3aa: CASSQETVTEAFF
CDR3nt: TGTGCCAGCAGCCAAGAGACGGTCACTGAAGCTTTCTTT

abundance: few
d_gene: NA
v_gene: TRBV5-8
j_gene: TRBJ2-7
CDR3aa: CASSPTWQADYEQYF
CDR3nt: TGTGCCAGCAGCCCTACTTGGCAGGCTGACTACGAGCAGTACTTC

abundance: NA
d_gene: NA
v_gene: TRBV6-9
j_gene: TRBJ2-5
CDR3aa: CASSYSGRAQYF
CDR3nt: TGTGCCAGCAGTTACAGTGGCAGAGCTCAGTACTTC

abundance: many
d_gene: TRBD2
v_gene: TRBV20-1
j_gene: TRBJ2-1
CDR3aa: CSARDRLAGGRNEQFF
CDR3nt: TGCAGTGCTAGAGATCGCCTAGCGGGAGGGCGAAATGAGCAGTTCTTC

abundance: many
d_gene: NA
v_gene: TRBV7-2
j_gene: TRBJ2-1
CDR3aa: CASRRGLANNEQFF
CDR3nt: TGTGCCAGCAGGAGGGGACTCGCCAACAATGAGCAGTTCTTC

abundance: NA
d_gene: TRBD2
v_gene: TRBV9
j_gene: TRBJ2-1
CDR3aa: CASSVSALAGRVYNEQFF
CDR3nt: TGTGCCAGCAGCGTATCCGCTCTAGCGGGAAGGGTCTACAATGAGCAGTTCTTC

abundance: many
d_gene: TRBD1
v_gene: TRBV2
j_gene: TRBJ1-1
CDR3aa: CASSNQGAAEAFF
CDR3nt: TGTGCCAGCAGTAATCAGGGGGCAGCTGAAGCTTTCTTT

abundance: many
d_gene: NA
v_gene: TRBV20-1
j_gene: TRBJ2-3
CDR3aa: CSAGSFGDVTDTQYF
CDR3nt: TGCAGTGCTGGGTCATTTGGCGATGTCACAGATACGCAGTATTTT

abundance: many
d_gene: NA
v_gene: TRBV29-1
j_gene: TRBJ1-1
CDR3aa: CSGQQGMNTEAFF
CDR3nt: TGCAGCGGACAACAGGGTATGAACACTGAAGCTTTCTTT

abundance: many
d_gene: TRBD2
v_gene: TRBV6-2/TRBV6-3
j_gene: TRBJ2-7
CDR3aa: CASRRALAGGPPYEQYF
CDR3nt: TGTGCCAGCAGGCGAGCACTAGCGGGAGGCCCTCCCTACGAGCAGTACTTC

abundance: many
d_gene: TRBD2
v_gene: TRBV20-1
j_gene: TRBJ2-3
CDR3aa: CSANLAGGFTDTQYF
CDR3nt: TGCAGTGCCAATCTAGCGGGAGGTTTCACAGATACGCAGTATTTT

abundance: many
d_gene: TRBD1
v_gene: TRBV6-5
j_gene: TRBJ1-2
CDR3aa: CASSYSRGRVSGYTF
CDR3nt: TGTGCCAGCAGTTACTCGAGGGGGCGCGTTAGTGGCTACACCTTC

abundance: many
d_gene: NA
v_gene: TRBV27
j_gene: TRBJ1-3
CDR3aa: CASSLSSGSGNTIYF
CDR3nt: TGTGCCAGCAGTTTATCCTCCGGCTCTGGAAACACCATATATTTT

abundance: NA
d_gene: NA
v_gene: TRBV20-1
j_gene: TRBJ1-6
CDR3aa: CSARDPRQAHNSPLHF
CDR3nt: TGCAGTGCTAGAGACCCTCGACAGGCGCATAATTCACCCCTCCACTTT

abundance: many
d_gene: TRBD2
v_gene: TRBV6-2/TRBV6-3
j_gene: TRBJ2-1
CDR3aa: CASSYLGLADEQFF
CDR3nt: TGTGCCAGCAGTTACCTGGGACTAGCGGATGAGCAGTTCTTC

abundance: NA
d_gene: NA
v_gene: TRBV2
j_gene: TRBJ1-6
CDR3aa: CASSEAGPRNSPLHF
CDR3nt: TGTGCCAGCAGTGAAGCAGGGCCCCGAAATTCACCCCTCCACTTT

abundance: many
d_gene: NA
v_gene: TRBV7-2
j_gene: TRBJ2-2
CDR3aa: CASSLSMTLGTGELFF
CDR3nt: TGTGCCAGCAGCTTATCCATGACACTAGGGACCGGGGAGCTGTTTTTT

abundance: many
d_gene: NA
v_gene: TRBV20-1
j_gene: TRBJ2-7
CDR3aa: CSARVLEVGGHEQYF
CDR3nt: TGCAGTGCTAGAGTTTTGGAGGTAGGGGGGCACGAGCAGTACTTC

abundance: NA
d_gene: NA
v_gene: TRBV19
j_gene: TRBJ1-2
CDR3aa: CASSMGGFGYTF
CDR3nt: TGTGCCAGTAGTATGGGGGGGTTTGGCTACACCTTC

abundance: many
d_gene: TRBD1
v_gene: TRBV28
j_gene: TRBJ1-2
CDR3aa: CASSDPDRARDYGYTF
CDR3nt: TGTGCCAGCAGTGATCCCGACAGGGCGCGCGACTATGGCTACACCTTC

abundance: few
d_gene: NA
v_gene: TRBV6-2/TRBV6-3
j_gene: TRBJ1-1
CDR3aa: CASSYLSEVNTEAFF
CDR3nt: TGTGCCAGCAGTTATCTCTCGGAGGTGAACACTGAAGCTTTCTTT